This T cell receptor beta chain was sequenced in a study of Ad26.COV2.S vaccination and SARS-CoV-2 variants (TCRdb year 2021). In terms of the full investigation: Donors in the vaccine arm were drawn from COV1001, a multicentre, randomized, double-blind, placebo-controlled phase I-IIa trial testing Ad26.COV2.S in healthy adults. Dosing of Ad26.COV2.S was intramuscular, at either 5x10^10 or 1x10^11 viral particles, delivered as one shot or as two shots spaced 56 days apart. TCRbeta repertoire sequencing was used to assess the specificity and breadth of SARS-CoV-2-reactive T cell receptors after Ad26.COV2.S vaccination. The TCR-sequenced set comprised approximately 32 samples: some 20 Ad26.COV2.S vaccine recipients, 5 placebo recipients and 8 SARS-CoV-2 convalescent individuals. Trial participants were randomized into five groups of five, in which low-dose or high-dose Ad26.COV2.S was given once or twice, or placebo was given on both occasions. Throughout the experiments and outcome assessment, investigators stayed blinded to trial group allocation.

The immunoSEQ Assay was used to sequence TCRbeta CDR3 regions. After extraction, genomic DNA underwent amplification by bias-controlled multiplex PCR, followed by high-throughput sequencing. The paper's processing steps were these. To quantify the absolute abundance of each unique TCRbeta CDR3 region, sequences were collapsed and filtered. T cell fraction was estimated by normalizing TCRbeta template counts to usable DNA, which was measured by amplifying reference genes present in all nucleated cells. Repertoire TCRs were annotated as SARS-CoV-2-specific when V gene, CDR3 amino acid sequence and J gene were exactly matched to a known reactive TCR set. The reference SARS-CoV-2 TCR set was derived from MIRA and filtered for enrichment in COVID-19-positive ImmuneCODE repertoires, a step that removed public or cross-reactive TCRs. Drawing on the MIRA antigens, annotated TCRs were analysed further at the level of specific ORF or position within ORF. Breadth was defined as the number of annotated unique rearrangements divided by the total number of unique productive rearrangements, and depth was defined as the summed frequency of the annotated unique rearrangements. TCR breadth was compared between groups using two-sided Wilcoxon rank-sum tests. The immuneACCESS repertoire file appears here via TCRdb, limited to in-frame rearrangements. These files lack a portion of the clones; in checked studies, under half of the deficit traces to unresolved V genes, and the cause of the others is not known. The DNA was the basis for D and trimming; V, J and clone size are from that table. The sample table holds 350,000 to 500,000 clones, of which 90% were seen once. The ten top clones hold roughly 3.9% of the sample.

CDR1 is given as MDHEN and CDR2 as SYDVKM, both from the germline V gene. Deletion took 6 bases off V and 1 base off J, with a span of 9 bases between the germline ends. The CDR3, from cysteine to phenylalanine, totals 13 residues. CDR3 DNA is the only sequence kept; it has 39 bases, read in frame from the first base. Points on this clone: Its antigen remains unidentified. There are no base qualities to consult, and no much larger clone falls within one base.

The treatment or condition label for this specimen denotes: 19 received Ad26.COV2.S at low or high dose, single or two shots; roughly five received placebo; per-sample allocation not given. For vaccine and placebo recipients, the sequenced repertoires came from samples collected on day 63 after the first injection. Between 29 July and 7 August 2020, Cohort 1b enrolled around 24 adults aged 18-55 years at one site in Boston, USA. As a vaccine, Ad26.COV2.S was a replication-incompetent adenovirus type 26 vector that expressed a prefusion-stabilized SARS-CoV-2 spike protein derived from the original Wuhan strain. Results the study describes overall, beyond this receptor: The authors noted that the TCR breadth and depth analyses may have underestimated total T cell responses. Non-spike TCR breadth was comparable between vaccine and placebo recipients, consistent with the vaccine containing only spike. After vaccination, substantial breadth of spike-specific CD8+ and CD4+ T cell responses was reported. Spike-specific TCR breadth was higher in Ad26.COV2.S recipients than in placebo recipients (P = 0.0014). The study was not powered to compare responses between vaccine doses or regimens.

Sequenced material: peripheral blood, taken in a trial of Ad26.COV2.S vaccine versus placebo. The receptor's source is a person aged 18-60 years who received the Ad26.COV2.S COVID-19 vaccine or a placebo. This receptor chain uses TRBV28 and TRBJ2-5, and perhaps TRBD1 as D gene, on 6 matching bases. In nucleotide form, the sequence is TGTGCCAGCAGCCGGGACATCCAAGAGACCCAGTACTTC. Its product reads: CASSRDIQETQYF.